This TCR beta chain originates from a study of blood T cells in healthy people across ages. Trimming took 0 bases from V and 13 from J, leaving 20 bases between them. From germline, CDR1 is SGDLS and CDR2 YYNGEE. This CDR3 has 15 residues. Study results and limitations: Age advanced and TCR beta diversity per million T cells fell, roughly linearly. PBMC samples, being unsorted, prevented any conclusive comparison of naive and antigen-experienced cells.

Regarding this clonotype: The antigen remains unidentified.

Primed by a sample-barcoded 5' primer and a J-beta primer mix, a second PCR proceeded for 7 to 11 cycles. TCRdb reanalysed the 5' RACE reads using MiXCR and keeps one entry per CDR3 protein. The table has approximately 600,000 distinct CDR3 sequences, approximately 59% seen once. The source is a man aged 55 to 70 in good health. The sequenced sample consisted of blood. V and J are TRBV9 and TRBJ2-1, with D possibly matching TRBD2 (5 bases). CDR3 region: CASSVGGALGETQFF. The DNA of the CDR3 is TGTGCCAGCAGCGTAGGGGGAGCTTTAGGAGAGACCCAGTTCTTC.